What follows is one TCR beta chain and its context. Antigen unknown. CD4+ T cells specific for antigen were expanded with viral peptide pools by the ViraFEST assay before sequencing. At the end of 10 days of culture, CD4+ T cells were isolated. Every participant took two doses of the BNT162b2 or mRNA-1273 vaccine. This CDR3 comprises 15 residues. J lost 2 bases, V lost 7 bases, and 8 bases had no gene match. Per the germline V gene, CDR1 is LNHNV and CDR2 is YYDKDF (reference sequence). The protocol was immunoSEQ multiplex PCR, while the TCRdb copy is restricted to in-frame clones and leaves out a portion. The sample yields about 24,000 clones, roughly four fifths seen once. This specimen belongs to a study of vaccination effects on CD4 cells after COVID-19.

V usage is TRBV15 and J usage is TRBJ2-1; 7 bases map to TRBD1. Sequencing was performed on CD4+ T cells from PBMCs cultured with SARS-CoV-2 spike peptides, taken after COVID-19 vaccination. The TCR originated in a human donor who received a COVID-19 vaccine. Some clones in this sample may be carry-over from other donors' samples. CDR3 in amino acids: CATKSSTGAYNEQFF. The DNA for the CDR3 is TGTGCCACCAAAAGCAGCACAGGGGCCTACAATGAGCAGTTCTTC.